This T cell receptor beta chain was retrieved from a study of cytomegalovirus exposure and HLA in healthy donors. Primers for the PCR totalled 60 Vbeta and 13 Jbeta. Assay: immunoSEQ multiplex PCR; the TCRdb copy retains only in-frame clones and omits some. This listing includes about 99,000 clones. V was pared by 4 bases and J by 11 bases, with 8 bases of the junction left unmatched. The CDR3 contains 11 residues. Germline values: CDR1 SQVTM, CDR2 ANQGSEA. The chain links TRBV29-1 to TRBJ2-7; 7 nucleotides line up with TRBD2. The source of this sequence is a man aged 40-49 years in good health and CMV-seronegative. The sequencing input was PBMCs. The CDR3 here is CSVVFGGKEYF. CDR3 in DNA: TGCAGCGTTGTGTTCGGGGGGAAGGAGTACTTC.